This is a list of T cell receptor beta chains from one sample in a study of T cell responses to AZD1222 COVID-19 vaccine. Sequencing used immunoSEQ multiplex PCR; TCRdb keeps in-frame clones, though not all of them. This sample has some 190,000 clones; over 90% occur once, and the top ten carry approximately 1.9%. The sample was peripheral blood, taken 28 days after the second AZD1222 dose. The receptors were sampled from an adult who received the AZD1222 COVID-19 vaccine. CDR3s include the opening cysteine and the closing phenylalanine or tryptophan. D genes are given only for firm matches. Clone size appears in some rows only: once, few, many, or a class for an expanded clone.

v_call: TRBV5-5; clone_size: .; d_call: TRBD2; j_call: TRBJ2-7; cdr3_nt: TGTGCCAGCAGCTCTATAACTAGCGGGGGGTCCGGGCAGTACTTC; cdr3_aa: CASSSITSGGSGQYF
v_call: TRBV3-1/TRBV3-2; clone_size: .; d_call: .; j_call: TRBJ1-2; cdr3_nt: TGTGCCAGCAGCCAAGATTGGAGGATTCGGTATGGCTACACCTTC; cdr3_aa: CASSQDWRIRYGYTF
v_call: TRBV28; clone_size: .; d_call: .; j_call: TRBJ1-5; cdr3_nt: TGTGCCAGCAGTTATAGCAATCAGCCCCAGCATTTT; cdr3_aa: CASSYSNQPQHF
v_call: TRBV10-3; clone_size: .; d_call: .; j_call: TRBJ1-1; cdr3_nt: TGTGCCATCAGCAAAGAAAACCTGAACACTGAAGCTTTCTTT; cdr3_aa: CAISKENLNTEAFF
v_call: TRBV10-3; clone_size: .; d_call: .; j_call: TRBJ2-7; cdr3_nt: TGTGCCATCAGCCAGGGGAACGAGCAGTACTTC; cdr3_aa: CAISQGNEQYF
v_call: TRBV9; clone_size: .; d_call: .; j_call: TRBJ2-5; cdr3_nt: TGTGCCAGCAGCGTAGAGCGTAGTCAAGAGACCCAGTACTTC; cdr3_aa: CASSVERSQETQYF
v_call: TRBV27; clone_size: .; d_call: .; j_call: TRBJ2-2; cdr3_nt: TGTGCCAGCAAGGTGGAGGGGATGAACACCGGGGAGCTGTTTTTT; cdr3_aa: CASKVEGMNTGELFF
v_call: TRBV7-9; clone_size: .; d_call: .; j_call: TRBJ1-1; cdr3_nt: TGTGCCAGCAGCTTAGGACAGAACGCTTTCTTT; cdr3_aa: CASSLGQNAFF
v_call: TRBV28; clone_size: once; d_call: .; j_call: TRBJ2-1; cdr3_nt: TGTGCCAGCAGTCCCGCGGGCGGATGGCACAATGAGCAGTTCTTC; cdr3_aa: CASSPAGGWHNEQFF
v_call: TRBV2; clone_size: .; d_call: TRBD2; j_call: TRBJ2-1; cdr3_nt: TGTGCCGGAACTAGCGGGGTCTACAATGAGCAGTTCTTC; cdr3_aa: CAGTSGVYNEQFF
v_call: TRBV12-3/TRBV12-4; clone_size: .; d_call: .; j_call: TRBJ1-1; cdr3_nt: TGTGCCAGCAGTTTCCCCACGAACACTGAAGCTTTCTTT; cdr3_aa: CASSFPTNTEAFF
v_call: TRBV12-3/TRBV12-4; clone_size: .; d_call: .; j_call: TRBJ1-5; cdr3_nt: TGTGCCAGCAGTTTGACAGGAAATCAGCCCCAGCATTTT; cdr3_aa: CASSLTGNQPQHF
v_call: TRBV2; clone_size: .; d_call: TRBD2; j_call: TRBJ2-5; cdr3_nt: TGTGCCAGCAGTGAGTTGCTAGCGGGGTTCCAAGAGACCCAGTACTTC; cdr3_aa: CASSELLAGFQETQYF
v_call: TRBV7-2; clone_size: .; d_call: TRBD2; j_call: TRBJ2-2; cdr3_nt: TGTGCCAGCAGCTTAGTAGCGGGGCTTATAAACACCGGGGAGCTGTTTTTT; cdr3_aa: CASSLVAGLINTGELFF
v_call: TRBV27; clone_size: .; d_call: .; j_call: TRBJ2-2; cdr3_nt: TGTGCCAGCAGTTTAGATGACACCGGGGAGCTGTTTTTT; cdr3_aa: CASSLDDTGELFF
v_call: TRBV5-5; clone_size: .; d_call: TRBD1; j_call: TRBJ2-3; cdr3_nt: TGTGCCAGCAGCTTGAGACAGGGGGCGGACACAGATACGCAGTATTTT; cdr3_aa: CASSLRQGADTDTQYF
v_call: TRBV28; clone_size: .; d_call: TRBD1; j_call: TRBJ1-4; cdr3_nt: TGTGCCAGCAGGGGGACAGTAGTTGAAAAACTGTTTTTT; cdr3_aa: CASRGTVVEKLFF
v_call: TRBV7-2; clone_size: .; d_call: TRBD1; j_call: TRBJ1-6; cdr3_nt: TGTGCCAGCAGCCAGGGACAGGCCTGGATACCCCTCCACTTT; cdr3_aa: CASSQGQAWIPLHF
v_call: TRBV19; clone_size: .; d_call: .; j_call: TRBJ1-1; cdr3_nt: TGTGCCAGTAGTATTAGTTTAAACACTGAAGCTTTCTTT; cdr3_aa: CASSISLNTEAFF
v_call: TRBV29-1; clone_size: .; d_call: .; j_call: TRBJ2-7; cdr3_nt: TGCAGCGTTCTGACACAGTTAACAGAGCAGTACTTC; cdr3_aa: CSVLTQLTEQYF
v_call: TRBV18; clone_size: once; d_call: .; j_call: TRBJ2-5; cdr3_nt: TGTGCCAGCTCACCTCCCCTGACAGATATGAAAGAGACCCAGTACTTC; cdr3_aa: CASSPPLTDMKETQYF
v_call: TRBV7-8; clone_size: .; d_call: .; j_call: TRBJ2-7; cdr3_nt: TGTGCCAGCAGCTCTCCCGGGACCCCGGATCCCGAGCAGTACTTC; cdr3_aa: CASSSPGTPDPEQYF
v_call: TRBV11-2; clone_size: .; d_call: .; j_call: TRBJ2-3; cdr3_nt: TGTGCCAGCAGCCCGCCGCGGAAGCGCGACGGTCCCACAGATACGCAGTATTTT; cdr3_aa: CASSPPRKRDGPTDTQYF
v_call: TRBV25-1; clone_size: .; d_call: .; j_call: TRBJ1-3; cdr3_nt: TGTGCCAGCAGTGAAGTTGCCCAGCGCTCTGGAAACACCATATATTTT; cdr3_aa: CASSEVAQRSGNTIYF
v_call: TRBV24-1; clone_size: .; d_call: .; j_call: TRBJ2-3; cdr3_nt: TGTGCCACCAGTGAGGGGCCGCGGTCCCCAGATACGCAGTATTTT; cdr3_aa: CATSEGPRSPDTQYF
v_call: TRBV7-3; clone_size: once; d_call: .; j_call: TRBJ1-5; cdr3_nt: TGTGCCAGCAGCTTAGGGTTGTATCAGCCCCAGCATTTT; cdr3_aa: CASSLGLYQPQHF
v_call: TRBV12-3/TRBV12-4; clone_size: .; d_call: .; j_call: TRBJ2-7; cdr3_nt: TGTGCCAGCAGGCGAAATTACGAGCAGTACTTC; cdr3_aa: CASRRNYEQYF
v_call: TRBV11-2; clone_size: .; d_call: TRBD2; j_call: TRBJ2-2; cdr3_nt: TGTGCCAGCAGCCCCCTTCAGGGCGGGGGTGACGGGGAGCTGTTTTTT; cdr3_aa: CASSPLQGGGDGELFF
v_call: TRBV28; clone_size: .; d_call: .; j_call: TRBJ2-5; cdr3_nt: TGTGCCAGCAGTTCACCCGTTTCTTATTCACAAGAGACCCAGTACTTC; cdr3_aa: CASSSPVSYSQETQYF
v_call: TRBV11-2; clone_size: once; d_call: .; j_call: TRBJ1-6; cdr3_nt: TGTGCCAGCAGCTTGGATAATTCACCCCTCCACTTT; cdr3_aa: CASSLDNSPLHF
v_call: TRBV18; clone_size: .; d_call: .; j_call: TRBJ1-6; cdr3_nt: TGTGCCAGCTCACCCCGAGACCTGGGGGCAGCTAATTCACCCCTCCACTTT; cdr3_aa: CASSPRDLGAANSPLHF
v_call: TRBV5-1; clone_size: few; d_call: .; j_call: TRBJ2-4; cdr3_nt: TGCGCCAGCAGCGACAGGCCGGGGGCGGACATTCAGTACTTC; cdr3_aa: CASSDRPGADIQYF
v_call: TRBV2; clone_size: .; d_call: TRBD1; j_call: TRBJ1-1; cdr3_nt: TGTGCCAGCAGTGCCCCAGGGGGCACTGAAGCTTTCTTT; cdr3_aa: CASSAPGGTEAFF
v_call: TRBV18; clone_size: .; d_call: .; j_call: TRBJ1-1; cdr3_nt: TGTGCCAGCTCACGGCCAGGGCTCCCGGACACTGAAGCTTTCTTT; cdr3_aa: CASSRPGLPDTEAFF
v_call: TRBV5-1; clone_size: .; d_call: .; j_call: TRBJ2-2; cdr3_nt: TGCGCCAGCAGCTTGTATCCCTCCACCGGGGAGCTGTTTTTT; cdr3_aa: CASSLYPSTGELFF
v_call: TRBV11-3; clone_size: few; d_call: TRBD2; j_call: TRBJ2-1; cdr3_nt: TGTGCCAGCAGCCCGCCGGGACTAGCGGGTCACAATGAGCAGTTCTTC; cdr3_aa: CASSPPGLAGHNEQFF
v_call: TRBV10-3; clone_size: .; d_call: TRBD2; j_call: TRBJ2-3; cdr3_nt: TGTGCCTCCACCACGCTCGGCGGGGGAGATACGCAGTATTTT; cdr3_aa: CASTTLGGGDTQYF
v_call: TRBV7-9; clone_size: .; d_call: .; j_call: TRBJ1-4; cdr3_nt: TGTGCCAGCAGCTTAGCGGGCGGCACAACTAATGAAAAACTGTTTTTT; cdr3_aa: CASSLAGGTTNEKLFF
v_call: TRBV9; clone_size: .; d_call: .; j_call: TRBJ2-1; cdr3_nt: TGTGCCAGCAGTCCCACAGAGGGACCAAACAATGAGCAGTTCTTC; cdr3_aa: CASSPTEGPNNEQFF
v_call: TRBV7-9; clone_size: .; d_call: .; j_call: TRBJ1-1; cdr3_nt: TGTGCCAGCAGCTTACTAGGCGCTGAAGCTTTCTTT; cdr3_aa: CASSLLGAEAFF
v_call: TRBV6-2/TRBV6-3; clone_size: .; d_call: .; j_call: TRBJ2-7; cdr3_nt: TGTGCCAGCAGCCAGGTTGCCTCGTGGTACTTC; cdr3_aa: CASSQVASWYF
v_call: TRBV27; clone_size: .; d_call: TRBD1; j_call: TRBJ1-2; cdr3_nt: TGTGCCAGCAGTTGGACAGGGGCTCATGGCTACACCTTC; cdr3_aa: CASSWTGAHGYTF